This TCR beta chain was obtained from a study of blood T cell dynamics during melanoma immunotherapy. Study information: Standard first-line treatment here was pembrolizumab or nivolumab plus ipilimumab in metastatic melanoma. Study-wide results and limits: Clones driving repertoire changes may be melanoma-specific or general immune activation.

Regarding time point: pre-treatment baseline. Response was assessed by RECIST 1.1 at 12 weeks, except a couple of rapid progressors. The CDR3 totals 13 residues. V trimming: 4 bases; J trimming: 4 bases; junction bases outside the gene matches: 3. Germline V gives CDR1 SGHDT, CDR2 YYEEEE. Repertoires were generated with immunoSEQ multiplex PCR, while TCRdb's copy carries only in-frame clones and drops some. The sample has roughly 23,000 clones, roughly 91% seen once. To note about this clone: The target antigen is unknown.

The sample here was blood, taken from a patient treated with checkpoint blockade. The receptor comes from a human donor with melanoma. The rearrangement uses TRBV5-6 and TRBJ2-7; 9 positions match TRBD1. This chain's CDR3 is CASSPDRGYEQYF. In nucleotides, the CDR3 is TGTGCCAGCAGCCCGGACAGGGGTTACGAGCAGTACTTC. Complete variable domain (other parts from reference TRBV5-6 and TRBJ2-7): DAGVTQSPTHLIKTRGQQVTLRCSPKSGHDTVSWYQQALGQGPQFIFQYYEEEERQRGNFPDRFSGHQFPNYSSELNVNALLLGDSALYLCASSPDRGYEQYFGPGTRLTVT.